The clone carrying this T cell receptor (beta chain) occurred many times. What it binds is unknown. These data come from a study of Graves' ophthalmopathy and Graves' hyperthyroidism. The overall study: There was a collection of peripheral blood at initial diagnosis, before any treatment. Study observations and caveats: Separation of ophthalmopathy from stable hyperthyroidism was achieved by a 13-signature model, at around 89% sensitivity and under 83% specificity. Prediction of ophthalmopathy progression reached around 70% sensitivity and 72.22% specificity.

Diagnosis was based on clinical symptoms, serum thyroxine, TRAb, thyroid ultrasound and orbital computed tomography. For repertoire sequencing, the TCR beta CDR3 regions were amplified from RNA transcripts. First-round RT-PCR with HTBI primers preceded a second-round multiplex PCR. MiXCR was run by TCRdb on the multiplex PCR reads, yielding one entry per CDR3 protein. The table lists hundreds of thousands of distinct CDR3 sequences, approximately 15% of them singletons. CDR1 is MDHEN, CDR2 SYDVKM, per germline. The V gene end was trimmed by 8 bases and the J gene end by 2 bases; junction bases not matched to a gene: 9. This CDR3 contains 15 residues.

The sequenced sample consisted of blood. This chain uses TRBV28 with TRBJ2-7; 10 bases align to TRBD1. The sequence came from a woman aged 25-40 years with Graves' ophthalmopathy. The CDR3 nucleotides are TGTGCCAGCGGCCCCCGGGGGACAGGGGCCTACGAGCAGTACTTC. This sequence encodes CASGPRGTGAYEQYF.